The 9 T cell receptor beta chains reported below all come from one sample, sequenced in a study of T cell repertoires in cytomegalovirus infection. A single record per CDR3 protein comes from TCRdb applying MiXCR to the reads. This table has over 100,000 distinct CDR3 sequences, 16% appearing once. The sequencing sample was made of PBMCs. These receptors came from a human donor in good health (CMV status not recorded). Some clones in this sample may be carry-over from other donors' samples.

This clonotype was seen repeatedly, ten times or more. The CDR3 spells CASSPDHPDTQYF. CDR3 nucleotides: TGTGCCAGCAGCCCAGACCATCCAGATACGCAGTATTTT. The rearrangement uses TRBV12-3 or TRBV12-4 and TRBJ2-3; D ambiguous. Trimming removed 6 bases from V and 4 bases from J, with 11 bases in between. This CDR3 region has 13 residues.

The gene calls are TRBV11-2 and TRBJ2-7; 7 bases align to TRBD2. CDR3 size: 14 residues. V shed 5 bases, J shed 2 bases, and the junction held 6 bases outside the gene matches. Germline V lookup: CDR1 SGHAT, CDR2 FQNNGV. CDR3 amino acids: CASSKAGQPYEQYF. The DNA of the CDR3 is TGTGCCAGCAGCAAAGCGGGGCAGCCCTACGAGCAGTACTTC.

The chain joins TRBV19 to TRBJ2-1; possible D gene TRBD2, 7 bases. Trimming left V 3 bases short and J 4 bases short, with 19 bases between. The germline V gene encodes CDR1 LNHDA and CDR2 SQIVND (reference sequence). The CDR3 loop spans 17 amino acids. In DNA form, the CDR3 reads TGTGCCAGTAGTATGGCGGGGGCCCTCCATCTTTACAATGAGCAGTTCTTC. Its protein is CASSMAGALHLYNEQFF.

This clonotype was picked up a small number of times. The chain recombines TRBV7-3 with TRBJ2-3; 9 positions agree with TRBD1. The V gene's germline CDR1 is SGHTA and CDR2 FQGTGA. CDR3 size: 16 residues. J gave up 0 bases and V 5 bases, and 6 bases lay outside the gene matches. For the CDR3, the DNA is TGTGCCAGCAGCCCGTATGGGACAGGGAGCACAGATACGCAGTATTTT. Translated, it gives CASSPYGTGSTDTQYF.

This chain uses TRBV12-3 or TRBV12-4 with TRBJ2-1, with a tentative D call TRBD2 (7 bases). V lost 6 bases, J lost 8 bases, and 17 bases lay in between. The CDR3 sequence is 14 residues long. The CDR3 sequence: CASSGGGGIDEQFF. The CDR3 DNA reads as TGTGCCAGCAGCGGGGGCGGGGGTATCGATGAGCAGTTCTTC.

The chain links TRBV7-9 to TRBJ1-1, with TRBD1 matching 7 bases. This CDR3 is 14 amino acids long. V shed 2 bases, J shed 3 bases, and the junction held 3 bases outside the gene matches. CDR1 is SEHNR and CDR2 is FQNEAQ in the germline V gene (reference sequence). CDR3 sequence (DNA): TGTGCCAGCAGCTTACCGGACAGGTACACTGAAGCTTTCTTT. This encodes CASSLPDRYTEAFF.

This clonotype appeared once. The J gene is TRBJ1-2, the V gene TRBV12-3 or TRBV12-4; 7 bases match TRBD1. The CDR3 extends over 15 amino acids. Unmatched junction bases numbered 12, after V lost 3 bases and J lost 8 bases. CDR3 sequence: CASSLKQGVVYGYTF. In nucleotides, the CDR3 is TGTGCCAGCAGTTTGAAGCAGGGGGTAGTCTACGGCTACACCTTC.

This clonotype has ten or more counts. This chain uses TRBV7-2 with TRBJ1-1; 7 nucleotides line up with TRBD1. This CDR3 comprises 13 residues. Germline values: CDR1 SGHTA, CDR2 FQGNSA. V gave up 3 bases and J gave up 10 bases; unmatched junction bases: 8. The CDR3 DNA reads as TGTGCCAGCAGCTTCAGACAGGGAAGGGGAGCTTTCTTT. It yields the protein CASSFRQGRGAFF.

Here the CDR3 reads CASSPGTGMNEKLFF. CDR3 nucleotides: TGTGCCAGCAGCCCCGGGACAGGAATGAATGAAAAACTGTTTTTT. The gene calls are TRBV4-2 and TRBJ1-4; 8 bases are shared with TRBD1. J was trimmed by 5 bases and V by 4 bases; bases with no gene match: 6. The CDR3 sequence is 15 residues long. CDR1 is LGHNA and CDR2 is YNFKEQ in the germline V gene.